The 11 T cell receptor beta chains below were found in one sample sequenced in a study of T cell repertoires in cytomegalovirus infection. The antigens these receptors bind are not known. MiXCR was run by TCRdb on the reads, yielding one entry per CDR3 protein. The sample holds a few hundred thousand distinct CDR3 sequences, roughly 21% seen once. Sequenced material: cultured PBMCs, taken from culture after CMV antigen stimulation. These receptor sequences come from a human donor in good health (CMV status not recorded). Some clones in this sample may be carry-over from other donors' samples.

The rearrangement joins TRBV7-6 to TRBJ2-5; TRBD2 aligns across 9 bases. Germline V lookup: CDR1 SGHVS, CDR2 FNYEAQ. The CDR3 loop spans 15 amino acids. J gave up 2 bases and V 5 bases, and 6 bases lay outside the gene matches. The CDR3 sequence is CASSPAGGKQETQYF. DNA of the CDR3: TGTGCCAGCAGCCCCGCGGGAGGGAAACAAGAGACCCAGTACTTC.

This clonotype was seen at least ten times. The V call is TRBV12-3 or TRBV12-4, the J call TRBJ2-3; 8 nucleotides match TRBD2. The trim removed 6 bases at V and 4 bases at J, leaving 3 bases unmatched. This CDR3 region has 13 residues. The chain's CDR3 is CASSRAGADTQYF. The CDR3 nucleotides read TGTGCCAGCAGCCGAGCGGGAGCAGATACGCAGTATTTT.

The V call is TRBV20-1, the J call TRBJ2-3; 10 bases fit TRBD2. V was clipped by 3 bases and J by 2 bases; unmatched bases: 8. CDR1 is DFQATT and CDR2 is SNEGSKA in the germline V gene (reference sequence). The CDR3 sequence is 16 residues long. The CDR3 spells CSASWSSGGLTDTQYF. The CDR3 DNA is TGCAGTGCTAGTTGGTCTAGCGGGGGCCTCACAGATACGCAGTATTTT.

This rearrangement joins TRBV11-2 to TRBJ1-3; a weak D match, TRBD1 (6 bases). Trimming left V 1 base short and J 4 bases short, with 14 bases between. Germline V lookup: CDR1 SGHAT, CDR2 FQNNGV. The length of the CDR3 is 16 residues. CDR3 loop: CASSLGPRGGGNTIYF. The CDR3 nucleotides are TGTGCCAGCAGCTTAGGCCCCAGAGGGGGAGGAAACACCATATATTTT.

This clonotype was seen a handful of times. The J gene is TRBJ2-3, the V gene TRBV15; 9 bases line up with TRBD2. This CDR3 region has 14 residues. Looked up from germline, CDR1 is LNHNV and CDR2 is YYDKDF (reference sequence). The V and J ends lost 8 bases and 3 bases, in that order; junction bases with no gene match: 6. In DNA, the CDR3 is TGTGCCACCCTAATAGCGGGAGCGACAGATACGCAGTATTTT. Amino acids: CATLIAGATDTQYF.

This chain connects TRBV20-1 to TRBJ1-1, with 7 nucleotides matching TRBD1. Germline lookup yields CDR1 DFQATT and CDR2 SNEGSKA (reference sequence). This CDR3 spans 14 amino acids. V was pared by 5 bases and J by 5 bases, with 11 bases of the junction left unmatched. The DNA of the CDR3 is TGCAGTGCTTCCAATGGGGACAGAGTGACTGAAGCTTTCTTT. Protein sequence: CSASNGDRVTEAFF.

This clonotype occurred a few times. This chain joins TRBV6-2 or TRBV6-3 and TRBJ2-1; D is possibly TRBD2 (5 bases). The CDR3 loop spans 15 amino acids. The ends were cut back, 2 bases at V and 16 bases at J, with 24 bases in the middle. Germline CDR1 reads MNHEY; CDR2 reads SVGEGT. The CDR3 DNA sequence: TGTGCCAGCAGTTACCCTACATTTGTACTAGTCGGGGATTTCTTC. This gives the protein CASSYPTFVLVGDFF.

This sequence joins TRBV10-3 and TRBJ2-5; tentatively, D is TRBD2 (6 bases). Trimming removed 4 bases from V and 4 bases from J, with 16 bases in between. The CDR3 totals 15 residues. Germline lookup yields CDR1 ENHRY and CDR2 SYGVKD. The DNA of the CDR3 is TGTGCCATCAGTGGAGGTAGGGACTCGCGAGAGACCCAGTACTTC. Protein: CAISGGRDSRETQYF.

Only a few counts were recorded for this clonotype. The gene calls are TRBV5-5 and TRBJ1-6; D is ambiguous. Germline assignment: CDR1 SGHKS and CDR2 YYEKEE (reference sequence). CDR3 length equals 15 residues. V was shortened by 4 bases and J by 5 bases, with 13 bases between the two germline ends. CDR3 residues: CASSELPANNSPLHF. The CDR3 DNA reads TGTGCCAGCAGCGAACTGCCGGCTAATAATTCACCCCTCCACTTT.

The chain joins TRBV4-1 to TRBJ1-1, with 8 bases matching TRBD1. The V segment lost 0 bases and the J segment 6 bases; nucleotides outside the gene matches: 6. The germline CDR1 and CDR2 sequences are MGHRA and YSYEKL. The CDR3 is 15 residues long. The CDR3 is CASSQDTGGYAEAFF. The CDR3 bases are TGCGCCAGCAGCCAAGATACAGGGGGGTACGCTGAAGCTTTCTTT.

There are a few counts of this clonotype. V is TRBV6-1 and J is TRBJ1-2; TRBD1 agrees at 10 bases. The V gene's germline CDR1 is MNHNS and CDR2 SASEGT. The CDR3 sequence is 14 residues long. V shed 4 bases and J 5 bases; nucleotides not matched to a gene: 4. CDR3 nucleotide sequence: TGTGCCAGCAGTGGGTCGGGACAGGGGTATGGCTACACCTTC. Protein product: CASSGSGQGYGYTF.